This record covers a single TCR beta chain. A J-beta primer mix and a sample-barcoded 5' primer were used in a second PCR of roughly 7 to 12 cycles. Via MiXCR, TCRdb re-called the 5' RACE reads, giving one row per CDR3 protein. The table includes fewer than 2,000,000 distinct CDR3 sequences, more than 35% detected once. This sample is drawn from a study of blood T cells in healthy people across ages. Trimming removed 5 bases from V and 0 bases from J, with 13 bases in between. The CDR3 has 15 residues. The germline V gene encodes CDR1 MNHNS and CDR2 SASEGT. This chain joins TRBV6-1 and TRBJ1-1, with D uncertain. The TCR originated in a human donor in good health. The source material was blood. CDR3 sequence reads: CASSIQKSLNTEAFF. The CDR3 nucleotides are TGTGCCAGCAGTATACAGAAGTCCCTGAACACTGAAGCTTTCTTT.